Given below is one TCR beta chain in context. Its antigen is undetermined. A follow-up of 18 months without ophthalmopathy meant that hyperthyroidism was stable. Patients were diagnosed from clinical symptoms, serum thyroxine, TRAb, thyroid ultrasound and orbital computed tomography. CDR1 and CDR2 (germline): LNHNV, YYDKDF (reference sequence). V lost 4 bases and J lost 3; bases outside the gene matches: 4. This CDR3 comprises 14 residues. The authors amplified TCR beta CDR3 regions from RNA transcripts. Investigators did first-round RT-PCR with HTBI primers, then second-round multiplex PCR. Using its own MiXCR run on the multiplex PCR reads, TCRdb lists one record per CDR3 protein. Altogether about 370,000 distinct CDR3 sequences are present, approximately 18% being singletons, with the ten largest covering roughly 2.4%. The sample comes from a study of Graves' ophthalmopathy and Graves' hyperthyroidism. Findings of the study overall: Discriminating ophthalmopathy from stable hyperthyroidism, a 13-signature model attained a sensitivity of about 89% and a specificity of 80% to 82%.

Sequences were obtained from peripheral blood. The clonotype was recovered from an adult woman with stable Graves' hyperthyroidism. V is TRBV15 and J is TRBJ1-1, with 8 nucleotides matching TRBD1. The CDR3: CATSIDRGYTEAFF. DNA of the CDR3: TGTGCCACCAGCATTGACAGGGGTTACACTGAAGCTTTCTTT.